Below are 13 T cell receptor beta chains sequenced from a single sample in a study of OX40 agonist ivuxolimab in advanced cancers. Profiling relied on immunoSEQ multiplex PCR, and the TCRdb table lists in-frame clones only, not all of them. Found here are about 95,000 clones, 90% to 95% of them singletons; the top ten hold roughly 2.5%. Sequenced material: CD4+ or CD8+ T cells sorted from blood, taken in a trial of the OX40 agonist ivuxolimab. These receptors originate from an adult with an advanced solid tumor such as melanoma, head and neck, liver or kidney cancer.

The chain uses TRBV18 and TRBJ2-6; tentatively, D is TRBD1 (6 bases). There are 15 residues in the CDR3. Germline V gene sequence: CDR1 KGHSH, CDR2 LQKENI. Trimming left V 0 bases short and J 4 bases short, with 7 bases between. The CDR3, as DNA: TGTGCCAGCTCACCACCAGGGGGAGGGGCCAACGTCCTGACTTTC. This translates into CASSPPGGGANVLTF.

The chain recombines TRBV18 with TRBJ2-7, with TRBD1 matching 8 bases. The length of the CDR3 is 15 residues. J was trimmed by 1 base and V by 4 bases; bases with no gene match: 6. CDR1 KGHSH and CDR2 LQKENI come from the germline V gene. The CDR3 loop is CASSLPGQVSYEQYF. CDR3 nucleotide sequence: TGTGCCAGCTCACTTCCGGGACAGGTATCCTACGAGCAGTACTTC.

The rearrangement uses TRBV5-1 and TRBJ2-3; D not resolved. Germline CDR1 reads SGHRS; CDR2 reads YFSETQ. Trimming left V 2 bases short and J 4 bases short, with 11 bases between. This CDR3 has 14 residues. CDR3 loop: CASSLWVSPDTQYF. The CDR3 DNA follows: TGCGCCAGCAGCTTATGGGTTTCCCCAGATACGCAGTATTTT.

The V and J genes are TRBV4-1 and TRBJ2-2; D is uncertain. The CDR3 covers 14 residues. Looked up from germline, CDR1 is MGHRA and CDR2 is YSYEKL. V dropped 0 bases and J dropped 4 bases, with 6 bases sitting between them. The CDR3 DNA sequence: TGCGCCAGCAGCCAAGACAGAATCACCGGGGAGCTGTTTTTT. Translation gives CASSQDRITGELFF.

For the CDR3, the DNA is TGTGCCACCAGCAGAGATTATGGGGTGGATGGCTACACCTTC. Translation gives CATSRDYGVDGYTF. The chain recombines TRBV15 with TRBJ1-2; no clear D. CDR3 length equals 14 residues. The germline V gene has CDR1 LNHNV and CDR2 YYDKDF (reference sequence). V shed 0 bases and J shed 6 bases, with 11 bases lying between them.

The genes are TRBV11-2 and TRBJ2-3; no clear D. The germline CDR1 and CDR2 sequences are SGHAT and FQNNGV. The CDR3 loop spans 14 amino acids. V lost 0 bases, J lost 5 bases, and 9 bases lay in between. Here the CDR3 reads CASSLDPTGDTQYF. CDR3 in DNA: TGTGCCAGCAGCTTAGACCCGACGGGAGATACGCAGTATTTT.

This rearrangement joins TRBV7-9 to TRBJ2-5; 7 bases fit TRBD1. This CDR3 is 13 amino acids long. V shed 11 bases and J 0 bases; nucleotides not matched to a gene: 6. Germline V gene data show CDR1 as SEHNR and CDR2 as FQNEAQ (reference sequence). CDR3 nucleotide sequence: TGTGCCTCCCTGACAGGGAACCAAGAGACCCAGTACTTC. Protein product: CASLTGNQETQYF.

The CDR3 DNA follows: TGCGCCAGCAGCCAAGGTGGGATAGGAGGGTATGAGCAGTTCTTC. Translated: CASSQGGIGGYEQFF. The rearrangement links TRBV4-1 to TRBJ2-1, with a tentative D call TRBD2 (6 bases). CDR1 and CDR2 (germline): MGHRA, YSYEKL. V was clipped by 1 base and J by 8 bases, with 15 bases between them. The CDR3 consists of 15 residues.

The chain couples TRBV28 to TRBJ2-1; a weak D match, TRBD2 (5 bases). From germline, CDR1 is MDHEN and CDR2 SYDVKM. This CDR3 has 16 amino acids. V lost 4 bases, J lost 0 bases, and 13 bases lay in between. The CDR3 reads CASSSGIGVSYNEQFF. CDR3 DNA: TGTGCCAGCAGTTCCGGGATCGGGGTCTCCTACAATGAGCAGTTCTTC.

V gene TRBV28 combines with J gene TRBJ2-4; D unclear. The germline gives CDR1 MDHEN, CDR2 SYDVKM. The CDR3 contains 12 residues. V was pared by 6 bases and J by 3 bases, with 6 bases between. As DNA, the CDR3 is TGTGCCAGCAGATTGGGCAAAAACATTCAGTACTTC. It yields the protein CASRLGKNIQYF.

V gene TRBV5-1 combines with J gene TRBJ2-1; perhaps TRBD1 as D (5 bases). The germline V gene has CDR1 SGHRS and CDR2 YFSETQ. The CDR3 runs 16 residues. V was cut by 0 bases and J by 0 bases, with 10 bases left in between. The CDR3 nucleotides read TGCGCCAGCAGCTTGGATGGGGCCAGCTCCTACAATGAGCAGTTCTTC. Residues: CASSLDGASSYNEQFF.

This clone appeared a single time. V is TRBV9 and J is TRBJ2-1; D is possibly TRBD2 (6 bases). V lost 3 bases to trimming and J lost 0 bases, with 13 bases between them. The germline V gene has CDR1 SGDLS and CDR2 YYNGEE. This CDR3 spans 16 amino acids. The CDR3 is CASSETSRSSYNEQFF. The CDR3 DNA follows: TGTGCCAGCAGCGAGACTAGTCGGAGCTCCTACAATGAGCAGTTCTTC.

V is TRBV5-1 and J is TRBJ1-2, with TRBD1 matching over 7 bases. Germline CDR1 and CDR2: SGHRS and YFSETQ. CDR3 length: 16 amino acids. J was trimmed by 6 bases and V by 0 bases; bases with no gene match: 11. The CDR3 nucleotides read TGCGCCAGCAGCTTGGACAGGGGATACGGGGAGAATGGCTACACCTTC. Translated, it gives CASSLDRGYGENGYTF. The whole variable domain, remainder taken from reference TRBV5-1 and TRBJ1-2, is KAGVTQTPRYLIKTRGQQVTLSCSPISGHRSVSWYQQTPGQGLQFLFEYFSETQRNKGNFPGRFSGRQFSNSRSEMNVSTLELGDSALYLCASSLDRGYGENGYTFGSGTRLTVV.